Following are 5 T cell receptor beta chains from one sample sequenced in a study of shared clonotypes between healthy human individuals. Sequenced by immunoSEQ multiplex PCR; TCRdb stores in-frame clones only, minus some. This sample carries about 2.4 million clones, 90% to 95% of them seen once, and the ten largest clones take over 0.12%. The sample taken for sequencing was naive CD4+ T cells sorted from blood. Subset reported: CD45RA+ positively selected. The receptors here all came from a man between 18 and 29 years old in good health.

The V call is TRBV6-5, the J call TRBJ2-3, with 8 bases lining up with TRBD2. The V gene end was trimmed by 7 bases and the J gene end by 5 bases; junction bases not matched to a gene: 11. This CDR3 is built from 15 residues. The germline CDR1 and CDR2 sequences are MNHEY and SVGAGI. The CDR3 loop reads CASTLTSVGGDTQYF. Written as DNA, the CDR3 is TGTGCCAGCACCCTGACTAGCGTAGGGGGAGATACGCAGTATTTT.

This clone was counted a single time. The V gene is TRBV27, the J gene TRBJ1-1; no firm D call. There are 13 residues in the CDR3. Germline CDR1 is MNHEY and CDR2 is SMNVEV (reference sequence). V was pared by 5 bases and J by 4 bases, with 11 bases between. CDR3: CASSPPWGTEAFF. The CDR3 DNA reads as TGTGCCAGCAGTCCCCCTTGGGGCACTGAAGCTTTCTTT.

This clone was seen once. The V gene is TRBV2, the J gene TRBJ1-5, with TRBD1 matching over 10 bases. Germline CDR1 and CDR2: SNHLY and FYNNEI. After removal of 7 bases from V and 3 bases from J, the junction contained 6 bases not matched to a gene. This CDR3 is 15 amino acids long. CDR3 amino acids: CASILGQGDNQPQHF. Here the CDR3 DNA reads TGTGCCAGCATCCTAGGACAGGGGGACAATCAGCCCCAGCATTTT.

The chain links TRBV7-2 to TRBJ2-2; tentatively, D is TRBD1 or TRBD2 (5 bases each). Germline assignment: CDR1 SGHTA and CDR2 FQGNSA. This CDR3 contains 16 residues. Trimming took off 5 bases at V and 2 bases at J, with 15 bases between the two ends. This CDR3 is CASSPLRGANTGELFF. In DNA form, the CDR3 reads TGTGCCAGCAGCCCACTGAGGGGCGCCAACACCGGGGAGCTGTTTTTT.

This sequence joins TRBV6-5 and TRBJ2-7; tentative D call: TRBD1 (5 bases). The CDR3 is 14 residues long. Trimming pared 6 bases from V and 5 bases from J, leaving 17 bases between. CDR1 and CDR2 (germline): MNHEY, SVGAGI. The CDR3 bases are TGTGCCAGCAGGATTCTAGGGGCCGACGACGAGCAGTACTTC. Translated: CASRILGADDEQYF.